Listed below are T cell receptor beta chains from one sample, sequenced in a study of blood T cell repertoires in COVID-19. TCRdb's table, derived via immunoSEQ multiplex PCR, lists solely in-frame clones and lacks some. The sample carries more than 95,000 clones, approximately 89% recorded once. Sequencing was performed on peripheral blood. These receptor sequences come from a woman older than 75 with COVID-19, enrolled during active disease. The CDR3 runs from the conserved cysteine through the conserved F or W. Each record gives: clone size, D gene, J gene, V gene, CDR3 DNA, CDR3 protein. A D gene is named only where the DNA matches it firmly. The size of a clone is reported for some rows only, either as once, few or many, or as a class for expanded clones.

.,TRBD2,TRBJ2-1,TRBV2,TGTGCCAGCAGTGAAAAAGGACCGATCTTTAGCGGGAGGTTATACAATGAGCAGTTCTTC,CASSEKGPIFSGRLYNEQFF
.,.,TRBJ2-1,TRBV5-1,TGCGCCAGCAGCTTGGAAGTCGGCTACAATGAGCAGTTCTTC,CASSLEVGYNEQFF
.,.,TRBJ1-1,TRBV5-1,TGCGCCAGCAGCATGAGTCGAGGAGAGACTGAAGCTTTCTTT,CASSMSRGETEAFF
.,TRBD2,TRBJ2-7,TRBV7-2,TGTGCCAGCAGCTTAGGGCGGGAGAGCTACGAGCAGTACTTC,CASSLGRESYEQYF
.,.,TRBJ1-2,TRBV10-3,TGTGCCATCAGCCCGACAGCGTCTAACTATGGCTACACCTTC,CAISPTASNYGYTF
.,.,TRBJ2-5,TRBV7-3,TGTGCCAGCAGCATCGACAGACAAGAGACCCAGTACTTC,CASSIDRQETQYF
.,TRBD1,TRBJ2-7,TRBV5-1,TGCGCCAGCAGCCCCAACACAGGGGCCGAGCAGTACTTC,CASSPNTGAEQYF
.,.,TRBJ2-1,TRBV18,TGTGCCAGCTCACCACCGGGGGGGCCCTTAAGCTCCTACAATGAGCAGTTCTTC,CASSPPGGPLSSYNEQFF
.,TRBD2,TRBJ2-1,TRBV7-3,TGTGCCAGCAGCTTCCCGGGACTACGAAGCAATGAGCAGTTCTTC,CASSFPGLRSNEQFF
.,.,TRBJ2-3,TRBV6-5,TGTGCCAGCAGTTTTTCCAGCCTCGGGGATACGCAGTATTTT,CASSFSSLGDTQYF
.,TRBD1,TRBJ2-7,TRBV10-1,TGCGCCACCCGATCCGGGACAGGGGCCCACGAGCAGTACTTC,CATRSGTGAHEQYF
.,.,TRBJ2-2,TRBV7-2,TGTGCCAGCAGCTTAGGGAGCGCCTTGATGGCCGGGGAGCTGTTTTTT,CASSLGSALMAGELFF
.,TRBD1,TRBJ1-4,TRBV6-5,TGTGCCAGCAGAGACAGGGTTGGACCCAAACTGTTTTTT,CASRDRVGPKLFF
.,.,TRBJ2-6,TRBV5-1,TGCGCCAGCAGCTTAGATAGCCCTGGGGCCAACGTCCTGACTTTC,CASSLDSPGANVLTF
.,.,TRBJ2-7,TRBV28,TGTGCCAGCAGTGTCGGTGGGGAGCGATCCTACGAGCAGTACTTC,CASSVGGERSYEQYF
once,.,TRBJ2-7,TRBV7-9,TGTGCCAGCAGCCACATGGGGCAGGACTACGAGCAGTACTTC,CASSHMGQDYEQYF
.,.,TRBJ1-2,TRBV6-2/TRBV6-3,TGTGCCAGCAGTCAAAACGGTGGCTACACCTTC,CASSQNGGYTF
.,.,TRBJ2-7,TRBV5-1,TGCGCCAGCAGCTTGGAGGCAGGCTTGTACTACGAGCAGTACTTC,CASSLEAGLYYEQYF
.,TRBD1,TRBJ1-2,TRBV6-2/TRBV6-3,TGTGCCAGCAGCGGGGGACAGTCGCTTAACTATGGCTACACCTTC,CASSGGQSLNYGYTF
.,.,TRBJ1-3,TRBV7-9,TGTGCCAGCACCATGACAGCCTCTGGAAACACCATATATTTT,CASTMTASGNTIYF
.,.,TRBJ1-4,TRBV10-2,TGCGCCACCTCGGGTTCCAAAATGGCTAATGAAAAACTGTTTTTT,CATSGSKMANEKLFF
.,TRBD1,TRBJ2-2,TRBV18,TGTGCCAGCTCACCACGGACAGGACAGAACACCGGGGAGCTGTTTTTT,CASSPRTGQNTGELFF
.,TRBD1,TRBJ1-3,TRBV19,TGTGCCAGTAGTGCACAGGGGGTCTCTGGAAACACCATATATTTT,CASSAQGVSGNTIYF
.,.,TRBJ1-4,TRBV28,TGTGCCAGCACCAACCCAGGGTTTAATGAAAAACTGTTTTTT,CASTNPGFNEKLFF
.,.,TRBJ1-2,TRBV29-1,TGCAGCGTTGATCAGGGGCAGGGTTATGGCTACACCTTC,CSVDQGQGYGYTF
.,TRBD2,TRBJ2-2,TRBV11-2,TGTGCCAGCAGCTTGATTAGCGGGAGGAACACCGGGGAGCTGTTTTTT,CASSLISGRNTGELFF
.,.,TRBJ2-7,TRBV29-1,TGCAGCGTTGGGTGGGGCGGCTCTACCTACGAGCAGTACTTC,CSVGWGGSTYEQYF
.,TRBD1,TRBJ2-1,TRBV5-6,TGTGCCAGCAGCTGGACAGGGGGTCTTGTGAATGAGCAGTTCTTC,CASSWTGGLVNEQFF
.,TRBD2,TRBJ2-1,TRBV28,TGTGCCAGCTCACCGGGGGGTAGGGGAGGGGATGAGCAGTTCTTC,CASSPGGRGGDEQFF
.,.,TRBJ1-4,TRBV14,TGTGCCAGCAGCCAGTACCGGGACAACACTAATGAAAAACTGTTTTTT,CASSQYRDNTNEKLFF
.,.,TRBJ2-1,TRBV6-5,TGTGCCAGCAGGCAGGCATTGGGTGGTGAGCAGTTCTTC,CASRQALGGEQFF
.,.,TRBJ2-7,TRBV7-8,TGTGCCAGCAACCCCCAGACGGGGGGCCGTTCCTACGAGCAGTACTTC,CASNPQTGGRSYEQYF
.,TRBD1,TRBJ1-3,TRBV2,TGTGCCAGCAGTGAGGACAGGGTAAACACCATATATTTT,CASSEDRVNTIYF
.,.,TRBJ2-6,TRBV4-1,TGCGCCAGCAGCCTAATGGGGGGACAGCGAAGCTCTGGGGCCAACGTCCTGACTTTC,CASSLMGGQRSSGANVLTF
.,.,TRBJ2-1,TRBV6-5,TGTGCCAGCAGTTTCGGCGGGGTCTACAATGAGCAGTTCTTC,CASSFGGVYNEQFF
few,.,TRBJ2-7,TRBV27,TGTGCCAGCAGTTTGGGGAGGGGGAACGAGCAGTACTTC,CASSLGRGNEQYF
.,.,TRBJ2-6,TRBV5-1,TGCGCCAGCAGCTTGGGGGCGACCGGGGCCAACGTCCTGACTTTC,CASSLGATGANVLTF
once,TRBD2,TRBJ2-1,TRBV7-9,TGTGCCAGCAGCTTGCCTCTCGTAGCGGGAGTCCGCAATGAGCAGTTCTTC,CASSLPLVAGVRNEQFF
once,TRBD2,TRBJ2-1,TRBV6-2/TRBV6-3,TGTGCCAGCAGTTACAATCTTTTGGCTAGCGGGTTCTACAATGAGCAGTTCTTC,CASSYNLLASGFYNEQFF
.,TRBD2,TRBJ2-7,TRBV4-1,TGCGCCAGCAGCCAAGATCCGACTAGCGACGAGCAGTACTTC,CASSQDPTSDEQYF
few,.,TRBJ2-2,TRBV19,TGTGCCAGTAGTATAGAGGGAGCAGGGGAGCTGTTTTTT,CASSIEGAGELFF
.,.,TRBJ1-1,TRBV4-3,TGCGCCAGCAGCCAAGATGGTTTCGGGGACACTGAAGCTTTCTTT,CASSQDGFGDTEAFF
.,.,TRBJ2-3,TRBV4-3,TGCGCCAGCAGTCCCGGGACACACACAGATACGCAGTATTTT,CASSPGTHTDTQYF
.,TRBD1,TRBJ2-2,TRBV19,TGTGCCAGTAGAGGGGGCGAAACGAACACCGGGGAGCTGTTTTTT,CASRGGETNTGELFF
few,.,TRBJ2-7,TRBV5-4,TGTGCCAGCAAACCAACAGGGACGAGCGAGCAGTACTTC,CASKPTGTSEQYF
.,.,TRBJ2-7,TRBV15,TGTGCCACCAGCAGAGATATGGGGGGCTCCTACGAGCAGTACTTC,CATSRDMGGSYEQYF
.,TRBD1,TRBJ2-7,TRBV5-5,TGTGCCAGCAGCTTGGTAGGACAGGCTGCCTACGAGCAGTACTTC,CASSLVGQAAYEQYF
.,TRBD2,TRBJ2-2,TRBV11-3,TGTGCCAGCAGCTTCGCGGGAGACGATGGCGGGGAGCTGTTTTTT,CASSFAGDDGGELFF
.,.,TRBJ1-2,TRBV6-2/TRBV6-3,TGTGCCAGCAGTTACTCAGAGAGCTATGGCTACACCTTC,CASSYSESYGYTF
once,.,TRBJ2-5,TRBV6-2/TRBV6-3,TGTGCCAGCAGTTACCTTCCGGGACACACTCAAGAGACCCAGTACTTC,CASSYLPGHTQETQYF
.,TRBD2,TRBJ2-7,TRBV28,TGTGCCAGCAGGGGGACTAGCGGGTCCTACGAGCAGTACTTC,CASRGTSGSYEQYF
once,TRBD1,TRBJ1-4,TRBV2,TGTGCCAGCAAACAGGACAGGGTTAATGAAAAACTGTTTTTT,CASKQDRVNEKLFF
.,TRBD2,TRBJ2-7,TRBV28,TGTGCCAGCAGTCCACCGGGACTAGCTCTCTACGAGCAGTACTTC,CASSPPGLALYEQYF
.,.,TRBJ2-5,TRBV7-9,TGTGCCAGCAGCCTTCTTGACAGCTTCCAAGAGACCCAGTACTTC,CASSLLDSFQETQYF